Presented here are 3 T cell receptor beta chains from one specimen sequenced in a study of cytomegalovirus exposure and HLA in healthy donors. PCR primers comprised 60 Vbeta and 13 Jbeta primers. Profiling relied on immunoSEQ multiplex PCR, and the TCRdb table lists in-frame clones only, not all of them. The sample has approximately 100,000 clones. Sequenced sample: PBMCs. Source of these receptors: a man aged 50 or older in good health and CMV-seronegative.

The chain combines TRBV5-8 with TRBJ2-3; D ambiguous. CDR1 and CDR2 (germline): SGHTS, YDEGEE. With 0 bases removed from V and 6 bases from J, the gap between germline ends came to 11 bases. The CDR3 is 14 amino acids. CDR3 sequence reads: CASSLGSNADTQYF. The CDR3, as DNA: TGTGCCAGCAGCTTGGGATCAAATGCGGATACGCAGTATTTT.

V usage is TRBV5-4 and J usage is TRBJ2-3, with D perhaps matching TRBD1 (6 bases). There are 13 residues in the CDR3. CDR1 is SGHNT, CDR2 YYREEE, per germline (reference sequence). The V gene lost 2 bases and the J gene lost 4 bases, with 8 bases spanning the gap. The CDR3 DNA is TGTGCCAGCAGCTTTAGGGGGTCAGATACGCAGTATTTT. It specifies CASSFRGSDTQYF.

The chain uses TRBV5-4 and TRBJ1-1, with D hard to call. V lost 2 bases, J lost 0 bases, and 11 bases lay in between. CDR3 length equals 15 residues. Germline lookup yields CDR1 SGHNT and CDR2 YYREEE (reference sequence). The CDR3 here is CASSFSTTMNTEAFF. CDR3 sequence (DNA): TGTGCCAGCAGCTTCTCTACCACGATGAACACTGAAGCTTTCTTT.